This T cell receptor (beta chain) emerged from a study of OX40 agonist ivuxolimab in advanced cancers. At the level of the study: Dose-escalation patients had hepatocellular carcinoma, melanoma, renal cell or head and neck cancer.

Sequenced by immunoSEQ multiplex PCR; TCRdb stores in-frame clones only, minus some. The table has 86,000 or so clones, 85% to 95% seen once. This CDR3 comprises 18 residues. The V and J ends lost 1 base and 1 base, in that order; junction bases with no gene match: 11. The V gene's germline CDR1 is MNHNS and CDR2 SASEGT. This clonotype was obtained from an adult with an advanced solid tumor such as melanoma, head and neck, liver or kidney cancer. The starting material was CD4+ or CD8+ T cells sorted from blood, obtained in a trial of the OX40 agonist ivuxolimab. This chain joins TRBV6-1 and TRBJ2-5, with 8 bases aligning to TRBD2. The CDR3 region is CASSEEARTSTFQETQYF. DNA of the CDR3: TGTGCCAGCAGTGAAGAGGCCCGGACTAGCACATTCCAAGAGACCCAGTACTTC.